This is a list of T cell receptor beta chains from one sample in a study of control samples from healthy donors and cancer patients. Produced via immunoSEQ multiplex PCR; TCRdb's table is partial and in-frame only. Its clone listing holds around 190,000 clones. Sample: blood. The receptors stem from a woman aged 25 to 39 in good health. Both conserved end residues are part of each CDR3. D genes are given only for firm matches.

TRBJ1-1,TRBD1,TRBV6-5,CASVSGQGGNTEAFF,TGTGCCAGCGTCTCGGGACAGGGTGGGAACACTGAAGCTTTCTTT
TRBJ1-6,-,TRBV4-1,CASSQEAQGPSSYNSPLHF,TGCGCCAGCAGCCAAGAGGCGCAGGGGCCCAGCTCCTATAATTCACCCCTCCACTTT
TRBJ1-6,TRBD1,TRBV5-1,CASSRGGQGNSPLHF,TGCGCCAGCAGCCGTGGAGGACAGGGCAATTCACCCCTCCACTTT
TRBJ1-2,TRBD1,TRBV27,CASSFPGTGGSYGYTF,TGTGCCAGCAGTTTCCCTGGGACAGGGGGCTCGTATGGCTACACCTTC
TRBJ2-5,-,TRBV7-2,CASSQDWSSQYF,TGTGCCAGCAGCCAGGATTGGAGCTCTCAGTACTTC
TRBJ2-1,-,TRBV20-1,CSASGLALGNEQFF,TGCAGTGCTAGTGGCCTAGCATTGGGCAATGAGCAGTTCTTC
TRBJ2-1,-,TRBV27,CASSWQVLARNEQFF,TGTGCCAGCAGTTGGCAGGTCCTAGCTAGGAATGAGCAGTTCTTC
TRBJ1-1,-,TRBV16,CASSAVGTEAFF,TGTGCCAGCAGCGCCGTGGGCACTGAAGCTTTCTTT
TRBJ2-7,-,TRBV28,CASSPGQFRSYEQYF,TGTGCCAGCAGCCCTGGACAGTTTCGCTCCTACGAGCAGTACTTC
TRBJ2-1,TRBD2,TRBV28,CASTLDGGGYNEQFF,TGTGCCAGCACCCTAGATGGGGGGGGGTACAATGAGCAGTTCTTC
TRBJ1-1,-,TRBV10-3,CAISRILPMNTEAFF,TGTGCCATCAGTCGGATACTCCCTATGAACACTGAAGCTTTCTTT
TRBJ1-2,TRBD1,TRBV5-6,CASSPGQGAGGYTF,TGTGCCAGCAGCCCGGGACAGGGGGCAGGGGGCTACACCTTC
TRBJ1-2,-,TRBV4-2,CASSQAGVVTF,TGTGCCAGCAGCCAAGCAGGGGTGGTTACCTTC
TRBJ2-7,-,TRBV30,CAWSVQVGGSYEQYF,TGTGCCTGGAGTGTACAGGTAGGGGGATCCTACGAGCAGTACTTC
TRBJ1-6,-,TRBV12-3/TRBV12-4,CASSSGWNSPLHF,TGTGCCAGCAGTTCGGGGTGGAATTCACCCCTCCACTTT
TRBJ1-1,-,TRBV7-4,CASHGSRVFGTEAFF,TGTGCCAGCCATGGTAGTAGGGTCTTTGGGACTGAAGCTTTCTTT
TRBJ2-1,TRBD1,TRBV9,CASSRSGGPYNEQFF,TGTGCCAGCAGTAGATCAGGGGGCCCCTACAATGAGCAGTTCTTC
TRBJ1-6,-,TRBV28,CASTPTGSPLHF,TGTGCCAGCACCCCCACCGGTTCACCCCTCCACTTT
TRBJ1-4,-,TRBV28,CASSLNRVNEKLFF,TGTGCCAGCAGTTTGAACAGGGTTAATGAAAAACTGTTTTTT
TRBJ1-2,TRBD1,TRBV4-2,CASSQEGQGLGGYTF,TGTGCCAGCAGCCAAGAGGGACAGGGGCTCGGGGGCTACACCTTC
TRBJ1-6,-,TRBV18,CASSPVGSNSPLHF,TGTGCCAGCTCACCGGTGGGCTCAAATTCACCCCTCCACTTT
TRBJ2-7,TRBD2,TRBV6-6,CASSSTAGGYEQYF,TGTGCCAGCAGTTCAACAGCGGGGGGGTACGAGCAGTACTTC
TRBJ2-7,-,TRBV28,CASTKQGYEQYF,TGTGCCAGCACCAAACAGGGTTACGAGCAGTACTTC
TRBJ1-3,-,TRBV4-3,CASSQVARGYSGNTIYF,TGCGCCAGCAGCCAAGTCGCTCGGGGGTACTCTGGAAACACCATATATTTT
TRBJ2-5,-,TRBV3-1/TRBV3-2,CASSQETEYQETQYF,TGTGCCAGCAGCCAGGAGACAGAGTACCAAGAGACCCAGTACTTC
TRBJ1-5,-,TRBV28,CASSLGGANNQPQHF,TGTGCCAGCAGTTTAGGAGGGGCCAACAATCAGCCCCAGCATTTT
TRBJ2-5,-,TRBV6-2/TRBV6-3,CASSYRYETQYF,TGTGCCAGCAGTTATCGGTATGAGACCCAGTACTTC
TRBJ2-3,-,TRBV12-3/TRBV12-4,CASLSTDTQYF,TGTGCCAGCTTGAGCACAGATACGCAGTATTTT
TRBJ1-2,-,TRBV19,CASWGLLMGADGYTF,TGTGCCAGTTGGGGGCTCCTTATGGGGGCGGATGGCTACACCTTC
TRBJ1-3,-,TRBV2,CASTAYPFSGNTIYF,TGTGCCAGCACGGCTTATCCTTTCTCTGGAAACACCATATATTTT
TRBJ2-6,-,TRBV28,CASASQSSGANVLTF,TGTGCCAGCGCTTCACAGAGCTCTGGGGCCAACGTCCTGACTTTC
TRBJ2-6,-,TRBV28,CASSFQGGANVLTF,TGTGCCAGCAGTTTTCAGGGGGGGGCCAACGTCCTGACTTTC
TRBJ1-1,-,TRBV19,CASQGYTEAFF,TGTGCCAGTCAGGGTTACACTGAAGCTTTCTTT
TRBJ1-6,-,TRBV7-9,CASSLVENNSPLHF,TGTGCCAGCAGCTTAGTGGAAAATAATTCACCCCTCCACTTT
TRBJ1-3,-,TRBV2,CASSGSSGNTIYF,TGTGCCAGCAGTGGGAGCTCTGGAAACACCATATATTTT
TRBJ1-1,-,TRBV7-9,CASSLEGNTEAFF,TGTGCCAGCAGCTTAGAGGGCAACACTGAAGCTTTCTTT
TRBJ1-6,-,TRBV5-6,CASSLTRAPLHF,TGTGCCAGCAGCTTGACCAGGGCACCCCTCCACTTT
TRBJ1-1,-,TRBV10-3,CAISESKGGGNTEAFF,TGTGCCATCAGTGAGTCGAAGGGGGGAGGAAACACTGAAGCTTTCTTT
TRBJ2-1,TRBD2,TRBV27,CASSLSGGRWRFF,TGTGCCAGCAGTTTAAGCGGGGGGAGATGGCGGTTCTTC
TRBJ2-3,-,TRBV12-3/TRBV12-4,CASSFYDTQYF,TGTGCCAGCAGTTTCTATGATACGCAGTATTTT
TRBJ1-4,TRBD1,TRBV28,CASSYLPGQEVF,TGTGCCAGCAGTTACCTCCCGGGACAGGAGGTTTTT